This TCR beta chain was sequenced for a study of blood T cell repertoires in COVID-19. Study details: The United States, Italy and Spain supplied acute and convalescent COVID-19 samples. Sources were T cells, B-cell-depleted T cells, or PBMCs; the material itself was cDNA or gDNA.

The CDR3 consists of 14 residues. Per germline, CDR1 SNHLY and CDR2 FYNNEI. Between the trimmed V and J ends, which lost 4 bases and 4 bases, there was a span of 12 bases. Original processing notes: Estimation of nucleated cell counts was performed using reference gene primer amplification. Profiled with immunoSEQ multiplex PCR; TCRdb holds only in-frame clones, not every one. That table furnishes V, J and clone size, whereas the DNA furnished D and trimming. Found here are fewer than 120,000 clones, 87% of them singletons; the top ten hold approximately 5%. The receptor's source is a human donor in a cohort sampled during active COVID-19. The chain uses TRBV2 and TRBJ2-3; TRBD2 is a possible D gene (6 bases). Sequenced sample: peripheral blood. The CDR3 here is CASSVGGDADTQYF. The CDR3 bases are TGTGCCAGCAGTGTTGGCGGGGACGCAGATACGCAGTATTTT.